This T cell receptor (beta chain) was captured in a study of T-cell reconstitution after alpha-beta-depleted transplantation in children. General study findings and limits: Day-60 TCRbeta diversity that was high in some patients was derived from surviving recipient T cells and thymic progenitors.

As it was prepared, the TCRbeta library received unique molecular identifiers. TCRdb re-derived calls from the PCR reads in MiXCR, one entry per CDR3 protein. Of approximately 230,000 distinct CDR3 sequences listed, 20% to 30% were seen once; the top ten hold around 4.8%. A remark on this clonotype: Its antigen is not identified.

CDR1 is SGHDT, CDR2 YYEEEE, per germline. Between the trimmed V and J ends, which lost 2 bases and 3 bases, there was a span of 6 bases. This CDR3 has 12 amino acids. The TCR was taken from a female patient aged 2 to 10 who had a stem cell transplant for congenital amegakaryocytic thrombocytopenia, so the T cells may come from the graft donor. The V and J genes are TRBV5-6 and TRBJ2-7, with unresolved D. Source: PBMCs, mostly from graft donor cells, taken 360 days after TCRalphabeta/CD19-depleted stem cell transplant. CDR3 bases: TGTGCCAGCAGCTTTGGTCGCTACGAGCAGTACTTC. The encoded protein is CASSFGRYEQYF. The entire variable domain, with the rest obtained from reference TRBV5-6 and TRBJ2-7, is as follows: DAGVTQSPTHLIKTRGQQVTLRCSPKSGHDTVSWYQQALGQGPQFIFQYYEEEERQRGNFPDRFSGHQFPNYSSELNVNALLLGDSALYLCASSFGRYEQYFGPGTRLTVT.